Presented here are 10 T cell receptor beta chains from one specimen sequenced in a study of cytomegalovirus exposure and HLA in healthy donors. The study ran its PCR with 60 Vbeta and 13 Jbeta primers. Using immunoSEQ multiplex PCR, the repertoire was profiled, and TCRdb retains in-frame clones only, with some absent. The data hold 100,000 or so clones, with roughly 85% observed a single time. Source material: PBMCs. These receptors came from a man aged 25-45 years in good health and CMV-seronegative.

V and J are TRBV4-3 and TRBJ1-2; D is perhaps TRBD1 (5 bases). V gave up 0 bases and J gave up 5 bases, with 13 bases separating them. Per the germline V gene, CDR1 is LGHNA and CDR2 is YSLEER. This CDR3 spans 15 amino acids. The CDR3 DNA sequence: TGCGCCAGCAGCCAAGATAGGGGCTTTTCGTATGGCTACACCTTC. This translates into CASSQDRGFSYGYTF.

This clone came up once. The rearrangement uses TRBV11-2 and TRBJ1-4, with 8 bases fitting TRBD1. With 5 bases clipped from V and 2 bases from J, the junction kept 13 bases outside the gene matches. CDR1 SGHAT and CDR2 FQNNGV come from the germline V gene. CDR3 length: 18 residues. The CDR3 nucleotides read TGTGCCAGCAGCCCTCGGGACAGGCCAAGAGCTACTAATGAAAAACTGTTTTTT. Translating it yields CASSPRDRPRATNEKLFF.

This rearrangement joins TRBV19 to TRBJ2-3; 10 bases line up with TRBD2. In germline, CDR1 is LNHDA, CDR2 SQIVND (reference sequence). The CDR3 is 16 residues long. With 5 bases clipped from V and 5 bases from J, the junction kept 10 bases outside the gene matches. CDR3 loop: CASSGKREGQGDTQYF. The CDR3 nucleotides are TGTGCCAGTAGTGGAAAGCGGGAGGGCCAGGGAGATACGCAGTATTTT.

DNA of the CDR3: TGTGCCAGCAGCGGGGGCGGGAACTATGGCTACACCTTC. Its translation is CASSGGGNYGYTF. The J gene is TRBJ1-2, the V gene TRBV5-4, with a tentative D call TRBD1 (6 bases). Germline-derived CDR1 and CDR2 are SGHNT and YYREEE (reference sequence). Trimming cost V 4 bases and J 2 bases, with 9 bases left between them. The CDR3 runs to 13 residues.

The chain has TRBV4-1 and TRBJ1-3; TRBD1 is a possible D gene (6 bases). CDR1 MGHRA and CDR2 YSYEKL come from the germline V gene. The ends were cut back, 4 bases at V and 1 base at J, with 14 bases in the middle. The CDR3 has 16 amino acids. The CDR3 DNA sequence: TGCGCCAGCAGCCCATGGACAGTTGGGTCTGGAAACACCATATATTTT. Translation: CASSPWTVGSGNTIYF.

The genes are TRBV7-8 and TRBJ2-3; D is possibly TRBD2 (5 bases). Trimming took 5 bases from V and 4 from J, leaving 10 bases between them. Germline V gene lookup returns CDR1 SGHVS and CDR2 FQNEAQ. The CDR3 runs 13 residues. CDR3 loop: CASSRDYPDTQYF. The CDR3 nucleotides are TGTGCCAGCAGCCGAGACTACCCAGATACGCAGTATTTT. Complete variable domain (other parts from reference TRBV7-8 and TRBJ2-3): GAGVSQSPRYKVAKRGQDVALRCDPISGHVSLFWYQQALGQGPEFLTYFQNEAQLDKSGLPSDRFFAERPEGSVSTLKIQRTQQEDSAVYLCASSRDYPDTQYFGPGTRLTVL.

The rearrangement links TRBV7-9 to TRBJ1-1; a possible D gene is TRBD1 (6 bases). The CDR3 is 12 amino acids. The germline V gene has CDR1 SEHNR and CDR2 FQNEAQ (reference sequence). V was trimmed by 2 bases and J by 8 bases, leaving 9 bases between them. The CDR3 DNA follows: TGTGCCAGCAGCTTATTACAGGGAGAAGCTTTCTTT. As protein: CASSLLQGEAFF. Full variable domain (outside the CDR3, taken from reference TRBV7-9 and TRBJ1-1): DTGVSQNPRHKITKRGQNVTFRCDPISEHNRLYWYRQTLGQGPEFLTYFQNEAQLEKSRLLSDRFSAERPKGSFSTLEIQRTEQGDSAMYLCASSLLQGEAFFGQGTRLTVV.

V gene TRBV4-1 combines with J gene TRBJ2-5; the match to TRBD1 covers 9 bases. J was trimmed by 4 bases and V by 4 bases; bases with no gene match: 7. The CDR3 spans 15 residues. Looked up from germline, CDR1 is MGHRA and CDR2 is YSYEKL. The chain's CDR3 is CASSRRDREGETQYF. In DNA form, the CDR3 reads TGCGCCAGCAGCCGCCGGGACAGGGAAGGAGAGACCCAGTACTTC.

CDR3 sequence reads: CASSRGEQFF. As DNA, the CDR3 is TGTGCCAGCAGCCGGGGAGAGCAGTTCTTC. The V and J genes are TRBV7-9 and TRBJ2-1; D may be TRBD2 (5 bases). The CDR3 is 10 residues long. The V gene's germline CDR1 is SEHNR and CDR2 FQNEAQ (reference sequence). V was cut by 5 bases and J by 10 bases, with 6 bases left in between.

The chain recombines TRBV11-3 with TRBJ2-7, with 8 bases identical to TRBD1. CDR1 SGHNT and CDR2 YENEEA come from the germline V gene. The CDR3 runs to 17 residues. Unmatched junction bases numbered 13, after V lost 1 base and J lost 5 bases. CDR3 residues: CASSLGTGTGFFHEQYF. The CDR3 nucleotides are TGTGCCAGCAGCTTAGGAACCGGGACAGGTTTTTTCCACGAGCAGTACTTC.